The next 14 T cell receptor beta chains were all read from a single sample in a study of CD8 T cells in ankylosing spondylitis. Study-wide findings and caveats: A motif in TCR beta, a set of under ten highly homologous variants, appeared characteristic of ankylosing spondylitis blood.

TCRdb re-called the 5' RACE reads with MiXCR, one entry per CDR3 protein. The table has a few hundred thousand distinct CDR3 sequences, 12% seen once. No antigen has been assigned to these receptors. The sequencing input was blood, either unsorted or a sorted T cell fraction (not recorded which). Every receptor here comes from a male donor with ankylosing spondylitis.

The gene calls are TRBV6-6 and TRBJ2-1; D not resolved. The CDR3 totals 12 residues. The ends were cut back, 2 bases at V and 13 bases at J, with 12 bases in the middle. CDR1 is MNHNY and CDR2 is SVGAGI in the germline V gene (reference sequence). The CDR3 here is CASSYILRDQFF. CDR3 DNA sequence: TGTGCCAGCAGTTACATCCTGAGAGACCAGTTCTTC.

This chain connects TRBV21-1 to TRBJ2-7; TRBD2 is taken as the D call from the table, unchecked against the DNA. TRBV21-1 is described as a pseudogene. This CDR3 has 14 residues. The CDR3 reads CASRWTSGSYEQYF. The CDR3 bases are TGTGCCAGCAGGTGGACTAGCGGTTCCTACGAGCAGTACTTC.

This clonotype was seen a few times. J is TRBJ2-2 and V is TRBV20-1; D is perhaps TRBD2 (5 bases). Trimming stripped 4 bases from V and 4 bases from J, with 16 bases between. Germline V gene lookup returns CDR1 DFQATT and CDR2 SNEGSKA (reference sequence). The CDR3 has 15 amino acids. The CDR3 DNA reads as TGCAGTGCTAACTCTGGGCTAGCCGCCACCGGGGAGCTGTTTTTT. Its translation: CSANSGLAATGELFF.

This clonotype was found many times. The chain recombines TRBV5-6 with TRBJ2-2; 14 nucleotides line up with TRBD2. J was trimmed by 2 bases and V by 0 bases; bases with no gene match: 3. The CDR3 has 18 amino acids. Germline V lookup: CDR1 SGHDT, CDR2 YYEEEE. This chain's CDR3 is CASSLEGLAGANTGELFF. CDR3 coding DNA: TGTGCCAGCAGCTTGGAGGGACTAGCGGGAGCCAACACCGGGGAGCTGTTTTTT. The whole variable domain, filled in from reference TRBV5-6 and TRBJ2-2, reads DAGVTQSPTHLIKTRGQQVTLRCSPKSGHDTVSWYQQALGQGPQFIFQYYEEEERQRGNFPDRFSGHQFPNYSSELNVNALLLGDSALYLCASSLEGLAGANTGELFFGEGSRLTVL.

This clonotype was detected only a few times. The chain is built from TRBV7-2 and TRBJ2-1, with D tentatively TRBD1 (6 bases). The V gene's germline CDR1 is SGHTA and CDR2 FQGNSA. V dropped 8 bases and J dropped 6 bases, with 20 bases sitting between them. This CDR3 has 15 amino acids. The CDR3 bases are TGTGCCAGCTCCTTACCCCAGGGGCTACGCAATGAGCAGTTCTTC. Its protein product is CASSLPQGLRNEQFF. The full variable domain, with the rest looked up from reference TRBV7-2 and TRBJ2-1, is GAGVSQSPSNKVTEKGKDVELRCDPISGHTALYWYRQSLGQGLEFLIYFQGNSAPDKSGLPSDRFSAERTGGSVSTLTIQRTQQEDSAVYLCASSLPQGLRNEQFFGPGTRLTVL.

There are a few counts of this clonotype. This chain joins TRBV5-1 and TRBJ2-1; 11 bases fit TRBD2. The CDR3 loop spans 17 amino acids. Germline-derived CDR1 and CDR2 are SGHRS and YFSETQ. Trimming took 3 bases from V and 7 from J; bases not matched to a gene: 12. The DNA for the CDR3 is TGCGCCAGCAGCTGGGTGACTAGCGGGGTGCCCTCGAATGAGCAGTTCTTC. Its translation is CASSWVTSGVPSNEQFF.

This clonotype was counted at least ten times. The J gene is TRBJ1-2, the V gene TRBV12-3 or TRBV12-4; D is uncertain. This CDR3 has 12 amino acids. Deletions cut 4 bases from V and 4 bases from J, with 7 bases between. CDR3 residues: CASSSQGYGYTF. The CDR3 nucleotides read TGTGCCAGCAGTTCCCAAGGCTATGGCTACACCTTC.

This clonotype was counted only a few times. The genes are TRBV9 and TRBJ2-7; TRBD1 aligns across 8 bases. Germline V gives CDR1 SGDLS, CDR2 YYNGEE. Trimming took 3 bases from V and 2 from J; bases not matched to a gene: 7. The CDR3 is 15 amino acids. CDR3 in amino acids: CASSGRQGRTYEQYV. CDR3 nucleotide sequence: TGTGCCAGCAGCGGGAGACAGGGGAGGACCTACGAGCAGTACGTC.

The CDR3 coding sequence is TGCAGTGCTAGGGGGGACCGTCTGAACACTGAAGCTTTCTTT. Translated: CSARGDRLNTEAFF. V usage is TRBV20-1 and J usage is TRBJ1-1; a possible D gene is TRBD1 (5 bases). The CDR3 covers 14 residues. Germline assignment: CDR1 DFQATT and CDR2 SNEGSKA (reference sequence). V lost 3 bases and J lost 0, with 11 bases in between.

This clonotype was found a few times. The chain is built from TRBV11-1 and TRBJ2-2; D unresolved. Trimming cost V 5 bases and J 5 bases, with 9 bases left between them. Looked up from germline, CDR1 is SGHAT and CDR2 is FQDESV (reference sequence). The CDR3 runs 13 residues. The CDR3 region is CASSRVGTGELFF. CDR3 sequence (DNA): TGTGCCAGCAGCAGGGTGGGGACCGGGGAGCTGTTTTTT.

The chain has TRBV18 and TRBJ2-7; D may be TRBD1 (5 bases). V lost 2 bases to trimming and J lost 3 bases, with 11 bases between them. This CDR3 spans 14 amino acids. In germline, CDR1 is KGHSH, CDR2 LQKENI. Here the CDR3 reads CASSPGAGYYEQYV. The DNA of the CDR3 is TGTGCCAGCTCACCAGGGGCAGGTTACTACGAGCAGTACGTC.

This clonotype was seen only a few times. The chain has TRBV4-1 and TRBJ2-1, with 13 bases lining up with TRBD2. The V gene's germline CDR1 is MGHRA and CDR2 YSYEKL. Unmatched junction bases numbered 8, after V lost 0 bases and J lost 6 bases. The CDR3 covers 18 residues. The CDR3 region has the DNA TGCGCCAGCAGCCAAGAGAGACTAGCGGGAGGTATGGTCAATGAGCAGTTCTTC. Protein product: CASSQERLAGGMVNEQFF.

The table lists this clonotype with many counts. This rearrangement joins TRBV24-1 to TRBJ1-1, with 10 bases fitting TRBD1. With 5 bases clipped from V and 5 bases from J, the junction kept 1 base outside the gene matches. Germline CDR1 KGHDR, CDR2 SFDVKD. The CDR3 spans 13 residues. CDR3 loop: CATSGTGGTEAFF. The CDR3 DNA reads TGTGCCACCAGTGGGACAGGGGGGACTGAAGCTTTCTTT.

The J gene is TRBJ2-5, the V gene TRBV20-1, with 7 positions matching TRBD1. V dropped 6 bases and J dropped 2; count of bases not matched to a gene: 12. Germline V gene lookup returns CDR1 DFQATT and CDR2 SNEGSKA (reference sequence). The CDR3 contains 15 residues. Here the CDR3 reads CSARRQGGEQETQYF. CDR3 sequence (DNA): TGCAGTGCCCGACGACAGGGTGGCGAACAAGAGACCCAGTACTTC.